This T cell receptor (beta chain) was captured in a study of blood T cell repertoires in COVID-19. Sequencing was performed with immunoSEQ multiplex PCR; in TCRdb, only in-frame clones are kept and a portion is missing. The table shows 300,000 to 400,000 clones, with roughly 87% occurring only once. In its sample, this clone was seen a few times. Enrollment of patients from Seattle took place during active infection, with longitudinal follow-up. The length of the CDR3 is 10 residues. CDR1 and CDR2 from the germline V gene are DFQATT and SNEGSKA (reference sequence). The TCR was taken from a man aged 30 to 45 with COVID-19, enrolled during active disease. The chain recombines TRBV20-1 with TRBJ1-6; D possibly corresponds to TRBD1 (6 bases). Sequenced material: peripheral blood. This chain's CDR3 is CRAGESSLHF. DNA of the CDR3: TGCAGAGCAGGGGAGAGCTCCCTCCACTTT.